Below are 32 T cell receptor beta chains sequenced from a single sample in a study of regulatory T cells in long-lasting Graves disease. The sample's time point: newly diagnosed GD, antithyroid drugs for less than 3 months. Generation of the TCR library employed RNA extracted from PBMCs. Combining iRepertoire HTBI primers with Arm-PCR of CDR3 regions, the authors built TCR beta libraries. MiXCR was run by TCRdb on the multiplex PCR reads, yielding one entry per CDR3 protein. Of around 500,000 distinct CDR3 sequences in the sample, more than 10% were seen once. These same data were also listed under a study on T cells in Graves' hyperthyroidism and ophthalmopathy.

Source: peripheral blood mononuclear cells (PBMCs), taken at new diagnosis, from a patient treated with antithyroid drugs. The receptors here all came from a woman between 25 and 40 years old with Graves disease.

The chain recombines TRBV14 with TRBJ1-4, with D possibly being TRBD1 (5 bases). The CDR3 has 15 amino acids. In germline, CDR1 is SGHDN, CDR2 FVKESK. V lost 4 bases to trimming and J lost 5 bases, with 14 bases between them. The DNA for the CDR3 is TGTGCCAGCAGCCGCACAGGAGGGGAAAATGAAAAACTGTTTTTT. Translation gives CASSRTGGENEKLFF.

At least ten counts were recorded for this clonotype. The chain uses TRBV19 and TRBJ2-2; possible D gene TRBD2, 6 bases. This CDR3 spans 17 amino acids. V lost 9 bases and J lost 5, with 25 bases in between. CDR1 and CDR2 (germline): LNHDA, SQIVND (reference sequence). The CDR3 is CASRPIAWGVRTGELFF. Here the CDR3 DNA reads TGTGCCAGCCGACCCATTGCCTGGGGGGTCAGAACCGGGGAGCTGTTTTTT.

This clonotype has at least ten counts. The V gene is TRBV19, the J gene TRBJ1-1, with D unresolved. The CDR3 extends over 15 amino acids. The germline gives CDR1 LNHDA, CDR2 SQIVND (reference sequence). Trimming left V 7 bases short and J 1 base short, with 16 bases between. The chain's CDR3 is CASTDDRSGNTEAFF. The CDR3 DNA is TGTGCCAGTACCGACGACCGATCAGGGAACACTGAAGCTTTCTTT.

For this clonotype: This likely reflects a read error, since a far larger clone is one base away. V is TRBV2 and J is TRBJ2-7; 12 nucleotides line up with TRBD2. After removal of 6 bases from V and 7 bases from J, the junction contained 10 bases not matched to a gene. The CDR3 spans 15 residues. Germline-derived CDR1 and CDR2 are SNHLY and FYNNEI. CDR3 amino acids: CASREQTSGRNEQYF. CDR3 DNA sequence: TGTGCCAGCAGGGAGCAGACTAGCGGGAGAAATGAGCAGTACTTC.

This clonotype was recorded at least ten times. The rearrangement links TRBV6-2 or TRBV6-3 to TRBJ2-1; D perhaps matches TRBD2 (5 bases). This CDR3 region has 14 residues. V lost 8 bases and J 2 bases, leaving 13 bases between the germline ends. Germline values: CDR1 MNHEY, CDR2 SVGEGT. The CDR3 coding sequence is TGTGCCAGCTCCTTTGGGAGAACCTACAATGAGCAGTTCTTC. Amino acids: CASSFGRTYNEQFF.

This clonotype was counted many times. V gene TRBV3-1 combines with J gene TRBJ2-1, with 9 bases aligning to TRBD2. The trim removed 0 bases at V and 14 bases at J, leaving 20 bases unmatched. The CDR3 runs to 18 residues. Germline V gene data show CDR1 as LGHDT and CDR2 as YNNKEL (reference sequence). CDR3: CASSQDVGVAGVALTKFF. The CDR3 DNA is TGTGCCAGCAGCCAAGATGTGGGAGTAGCGGGAGTCGCATTGACTAAGTTCTTC.

This chain connects TRBV5-5 to TRBJ1-1; no reliable D call. The CDR3 extends over 15 amino acids. Germline V CDR1 and CDR2: SGHKS, YYEKEE (reference sequence). V dropped 0 bases and J dropped 3 bases, with 12 bases sitting between them. CDR3: CASSLGLRVHTEAFF. CDR3 DNA sequence: TGTGCCAGCAGCTTGGGCCTCAGAGTACACACTGAAGCTTTCTTT.

The chain is built from TRBV11-2 and TRBJ2-4; D possibly matches TRBD1 or TRBD2 (5 bases each). Germline V CDR1 and CDR2: SGHAT, FQNNGV. Trimming left V 7 bases short and J 7 bases short, with 11 bases between. The CDR3 contains 12 residues. The DNA for the CDR3 is TGTGCCAGCACCTCGGGACGGAACATTCAGTACTTC. It yields the protein CASTSGRNIQYF.

This clonotype occurred many times. The chain recombines TRBV5-1 with TRBJ2-2; 9 bases fit TRBD1. V was clipped by 3 bases and J by 6 bases; unmatched bases: 9. CDR3 length: 16 amino acids. Looked up from germline, CDR1 is SGHRS and CDR2 is YFSETQ. The CDR3 sequence is CASSSGTGIDAGELFF. In DNA, the CDR3 is TGCGCCAGCAGCTCAGGGACAGGGATAGACGCCGGGGAGCTGTTTTTT.

This clonotype was seen a handful of times. The rearrangement joins TRBV25-1 to TRBJ1-1; D unclear. Germline V gives CDR1 MGHDK, CDR2 SYGVNS. Trimming left V 10 bases short and J 1 base short, with 7 bases between. This CDR3 spans 11 amino acids. The DNA of the CDR3 is TGTGCCACACTTCGGAACACTGAAGCTTTCTTT. Its translation: CATLRNTEAFF. The complete variable domain, with remaining parts taken from reference TRBV25-1 and TRBJ1-1, reads EADIYQTPRYLVIGTGKKITLECSQTMGHDKMYWYQQDPGMELHLIHYSYGVNSTEKGDLSSESTVSRIRTEHFPLTLESARPSHTSQYLCATLRNTEAFFGQGTRLTVV.

The chain combines TRBV18 with TRBJ2-4, with TRBD2 matching 7 bases. V was clipped by 6 bases and J by 7 bases; unmatched bases: 9. The CDR3 spans 14 residues. Per the germline V gene, CDR1 is KGHSH and CDR2 is LQKENI. The CDR3 here is CASSDSGSGNIQYF. CDR3 nucleotide sequence: TGTGCCAGCTCTGATAGCGGGTCGGGCAACATTCAGTACTTC. Full variable domain (missing parts from reference TRBV18 and TRBJ2-4): NAGVMQNPRHLVRRRGQEARLRCSPMKGHSHVYWYRQLPEEGLKFMVYLQKENIIDESGMPKERFSAEFPKEGPSILRIQQVVRGDSAAYFCASSDSGSGNIQYFGAGTRLSVL.

Only a few counts were recorded for this clonotype. The chain combines TRBV2 with TRBJ1-1, with D hard to call. CDR1 SNHLY and CDR2 FYNNEI come from the germline V gene. V was trimmed by 7 bases and J by 5 bases, leaving 14 bases between them. The CDR3 has 13 amino acids. CDR3 sequence: CASKFRVTTEAFF. The CDR3 DNA sequence: TGTGCCAGCAAATTTAGGGTAACAACTGAAGCTTTCTTT.

This clonotype was found many times. The chain links TRBV3-1 to TRBJ2-5; TRBD2 matches 10 bases. This CDR3 region has 20 residues. CDR1 is LGHDT, CDR2 YNNKEL, per germline (reference sequence). The V gene end was trimmed by 1 base and the J gene end by 2 bases; junction bases not matched to a gene: 16. The CDR3 reads CASSQVLVRAGGGGQETQYF. CDR3 sequence (DNA): TGTGCCAGCAGCCAAGTACTCGTCCGAGCGGGAGGGGGAGGGCAAGAGACCCAGTACTTC.

J is TRBJ2-2 and V is TRBV7-9; the D gene is possibly TRBD1 (6 bases). Trimming cost V 3 bases and J 5 bases, with 13 bases left between them. The CDR3 consists of 15 residues. Germline CDR1 reads SEHNR; CDR2 reads FQNEAQ (reference sequence). The CDR3: CASSFSQGRTGELFF. CDR3 nucleotide sequence: TGTGCCAGCAGCTTCAGTCAGGGGCGAACCGGGGAGCTGTTTTTT.

This clonotype was seen ten or more times. The V gene is TRBV7-2, the J gene TRBJ2-3; D is undetermined. Trimming took off 4 bases at V and 7 bases at J, with 9 bases between the two ends. Germline V gene sequence: CDR1 SGHTA, CDR2 FQGNSA. This CDR3 region has 12 residues. CDR3 protein: CASSSMSNTQYF. DNA for the CDR3: TGTGCCAGCAGCTCCATGAGCAATACGCAGTATTTT.

About this clonotype itself: One base away lies a much larger clone, so this may be a sequencing read error. This sequence joins TRBV7-9 and TRBJ1-2, with D perhaps TRBD1 (6 bases). The germline gives CDR1 SEHNR, CDR2 FQNEAQ (reference sequence). The CDR3 is 15 residues long. CDR3 nucleotides: TGTGCCAGCAGCTTCGGGACACCCCAACAGTACGGCTACAACTTC. Amino acids: CASSFGTPQQYGYNF. The full variable domain, its missing parts supplied by reference TRBV7-9 and TRBJ1-2, is DTGVSQNPRHKITKRGQNVTFRCDPISEHNRLYWYRQTLGQGPEFLTYFQNEAQLEKSRLLSDRFSAERPKGSFSTLEIQRTEQGDSAMYLCASSFGTPQQYGYNFGSGTRLTVV.

This clonotype was found a few times. In DNA, the CDR3 is TGTGCCAGCAGTCCCCGGTTGGAACTAGGGCAGCCCCAGCATTTT. Protein: CASSPRLELGQPQHF. This chain joins TRBV6-2 or TRBV6-3 and TRBJ1-5; D not resolved. Trimming left V 5 bases short and J 7 bases short, with 18 bases between. CDR1 is MNHEY and CDR2 is SVGEGT in the germline V gene. The CDR3 is 15 residues long.

The CDR3 is CASSQGPTGVETEAFF. The CDR3 region has the DNA TGTGCCAGCAGCCAAGGCCCTACAGGGGTAGAAACTGAAGCTTTCTTT. The chain carries TRBV4-2 and TRBJ1-1; 7 bases line up with TRBD1. Germline V gene data show CDR1 as LGHNA and CDR2 as YNFKEQ. V shed 1 base, J shed 5 bases, and the junction held 10 bases outside the gene matches. The CDR3 loop spans 16 amino acids.

V usage is TRBV6-2 or TRBV6-3 and J usage is TRBJ2-4; D is perhaps TRBD2 (5 bases). Trimming removed 4 bases at V and 0 bases at J, with 13 bases between. The CDR3 sequence is 16 residues long. CDR1 and CDR2 (germline): MNHEY, SVGEGT. CDR3 bases: TGTGCCAGCAGTTTGAGCGGTTCACTAGCCAAAAACATTCAGTACTTC. It is translated as CASSLSGSLAKNIQYF.

This clonotype was detected ten times or more. The CDR3 bases are TGTGCCAGCAGCTTAGGCATGAACACTGAAGCTTTCTTT. Protein sequence: CASSLGMNTEAFF. The chain recombines TRBV7-2 with TRBJ1-1; D is unclear. CDR1 and CDR2 (germline): SGHTA, FQGNSA. Trimming stripped 1 base from V and 0 bases from J, with 3 bases between. The CDR3 spans 13 residues. Based on the CDR3 plus reference TRBV7-2 and TRBJ1-1, the full variable domain is GAGVSQSPSNKVTEKGKDVELRCDPISGHTALYWYRQSLGQGLEFLIYFQGNSAPDKSGLPSDRFSAERTGGSVSTLTIQRTQQEDSAVYLCASSLGMNTEAFFGQGTRLTVV.

This chain joins TRBV27 and TRBJ2-2, with TRBD2 matching over 11 bases. The CDR3 extends over 16 amino acids. The V gene end was trimmed by 6 bases and the J gene end by 2 bases; junction bases not matched to a gene: 5. Germline CDR1 MNHEY, CDR2 SMNVEV (reference sequence). The CDR3 DNA follows: TGTGCCAGCAGCCTGGGACTAGCGGTTAACACCGGGGAGCTGTTTTTT. It encodes CASSLGLAVNTGELFF.

This clonotype occurred many times. The chain employs TRBV14 and TRBJ1-1; D remains ambiguous. The CDR3 spans 13 residues. V shed 3 bases and J shed 7 bases, with 12 bases lying between them. Looked up from germline, CDR1 is SGHDN and CDR2 is FVKESK. CDR3 nucleotide sequence: TGTGCCAGCAGCCAGGCGACTTGGATTGAAGCTTTCTTT. Residues: CASSQATWIEAFF.

The table lists this clonotype with many counts. The chain combines TRBV3-1 with TRBJ2-3; 7 bases map to TRBD1. V lost 3 bases and J lost 4; bases outside the gene matches: 1. The CDR3 is 13 amino acids. Germline loops: CDR1 LGHDT, CDR2 YNNKEL (reference sequence). This CDR3 is CASSHTGADTQYF. The CDR3 DNA reads TGTGCCAGCAGCCATACAGGGGCAGATACGCAGTATTTT.

This clonotype was seen ten or more times. V usage is TRBV11-2 and J usage is TRBJ2-7; D call uncertain. CDR3 length: 14 residues. V lost 0 bases and J lost 3, with 9 bases in between. Germline CDR1 reads SGHAT; CDR2 reads FQNNGV. CDR3 loop: CASSLDRTIYEQYF. Written as DNA, the CDR3 is TGTGCCAGCAGCTTAGACAGAACAATCTACGAGCAGTACTTC.

This sequence joins TRBV19 and TRBJ1-1; D gene unclear. The CDR3 is made up of 15 amino acids. V was trimmed by 1 base and J by 2 bases, leaving 11 bases between them. Germline CDR1 is LNHDA and CDR2 is SQIVND (reference sequence). The CDR3 nucleotides read TGTGCCAGTAGTATAGCGGGGAACAGTAACACTGAAGCTTTCTTT. This translates into CASSIAGNSNTEAFF.

This clonotype has ten or more counts. The chain links TRBV2 to TRBJ1-1, with a tentative D call TRBD1 (5 bases). The CDR3 loop spans 13 amino acids. CDR1 is SNHLY, CDR2 FYNNEI, per germline. V shed 6 bases and J shed 0 bases, with 8 bases lying between them. This CDR3 reads CASSRGVNTEAFF. The CDR3 DNA reads as TGTGCCAGCAGCCGGGGGGTGAACACTGAAGCTTTCTTT. Filled out from reference TRBV2 and TRBJ1-1, the complete variable domain reads EPEVTQTPSHQVTQMGQEVILRCVPISNHLYFYWYRQILGQKVEFLVSFYNNEISEKSEIFDDQFSVERPDGSNFTLKIRSTKLEDSAMYFCASSRGVNTEAFFGQGTRLTVV.

This clonotype was counted at least ten times. CDR3 in DNA: TGTGCCTGGAGTGTATCGGCGGGTCAGACCTTC. Its translation is CAWSVSAGQTF. This rearrangement joins TRBV30 to TRBJ1-2; D gene unclear. The germline V gene encodes CDR1 GTSNPN and CDR2 SVGIG (reference sequence). The V gene lost 0 bases and the J gene lost 14 bases, with 13 bases spanning the gap. The CDR3 extends over 11 amino acids.

Concerning this clonotype: A much larger clonotype is one base distant, so this may be a read error. It is unclear where the CDR3 begins or ends on the DNA, so no DNA is shown, and the CDR3 is as TCRdb lists it. This CDR3 is CASSLFAGGSGYAF. This chain links TRBV27 with TRBJ1-2; the table's D gene call, TRBD1, was not cross checked with the DNA. From germline, CDR1 is MNHEY and CDR2 SMNVEV (reference sequence). The CDR3 sequence runs 14 residues, both termini included.

This clonotype was seen ten or more times. The chain recombines TRBV24-1 with TRBJ1-1; D ambiguous. Germline CDR1 is KGHDR and CDR2 is SFDVKD. Deletions cut 4 bases from V and 11 bases from J, with 7 bases between. This CDR3 is 10 amino acids long. The CDR3 protein is CATSDLGAFF. The DNA for the CDR3 is TGTGCCACCAGTGACCTCGGGGCTTTCTTT.

This clonotype was detected ten times or more. The chain's CDR3 is CASSSKQRSSYNEQFF. CDR3 coding DNA: TGTGCCAGCAGCTCTAAACAGCGTAGCTCCTACAATGAGCAGTTCTTC. The chain carries TRBV11-2 and TRBJ2-1, with D uncertain. The CDR3 has 16 amino acids. Germline CDR1 SGHAT, CDR2 FQNNGV. The V gene lost 4 bases and the J gene lost 0 bases, with 13 bases spanning the gap.

This clonotype was counted between two and nine times. V gene TRBV24-1 combines with J gene TRBJ2-2, with D maybe TRBD2 (5 bases). Germline-derived CDR1 and CDR2 are KGHDR and SFDVKD. V lost 4 bases and J lost 4, with 12 bases in between. The CDR3 contains 15 residues. CDR3 sequence reads: CATSEAGLSTGELFF. CDR3 bases: TGTGCCACCAGTGAAGCCGGACTTTCCACCGGGGAGCTGTTTTTT.

The V call is TRBV29-1, the J call TRBJ1-2; 8 nucleotides align to TRBD1. The germline V gene has CDR1 SQVTM and CDR2 ANQGSEA. This CDR3 has 13 amino acids. Losses at the gene ends were 5 bases for V and 7 bases for J; bases not matched to a gene: 9. In nucleotides, the CDR3 is TGCAGCGTTATCTATTTACAGGGGGGTGGCTACACCTTC. Its translation is CSVIYLQGGGYTF.